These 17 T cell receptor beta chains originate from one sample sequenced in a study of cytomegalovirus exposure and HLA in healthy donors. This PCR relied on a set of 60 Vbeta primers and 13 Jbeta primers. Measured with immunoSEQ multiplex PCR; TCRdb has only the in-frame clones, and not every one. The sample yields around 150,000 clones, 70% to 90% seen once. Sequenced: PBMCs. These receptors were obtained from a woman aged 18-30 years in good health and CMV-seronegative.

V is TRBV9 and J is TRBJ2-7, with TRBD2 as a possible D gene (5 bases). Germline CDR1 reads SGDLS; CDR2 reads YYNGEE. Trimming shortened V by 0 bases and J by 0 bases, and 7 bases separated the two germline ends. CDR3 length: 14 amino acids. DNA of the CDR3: TGTGCCAGCAGCGTAGTAGGGAGCTCCTACGAGCAGTACTTC. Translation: CASSVVGSSYEQYF.

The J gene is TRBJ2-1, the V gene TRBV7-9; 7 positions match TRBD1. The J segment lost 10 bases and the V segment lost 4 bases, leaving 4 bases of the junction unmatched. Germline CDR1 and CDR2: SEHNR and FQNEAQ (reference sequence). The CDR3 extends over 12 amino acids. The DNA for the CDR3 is TGTGCCAGCAGCTCCAGGGGGAACGAGCAGTTCTTC. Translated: CASSSRGNEQFF.

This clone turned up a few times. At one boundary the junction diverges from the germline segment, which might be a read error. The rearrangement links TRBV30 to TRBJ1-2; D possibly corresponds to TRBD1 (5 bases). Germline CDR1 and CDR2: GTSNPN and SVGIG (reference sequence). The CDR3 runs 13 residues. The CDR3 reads CAWSVGGNSGYTF. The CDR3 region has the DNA TGTGCCTGGAGTGTTGGGGGGAACTCTGGCTACACCTTC.

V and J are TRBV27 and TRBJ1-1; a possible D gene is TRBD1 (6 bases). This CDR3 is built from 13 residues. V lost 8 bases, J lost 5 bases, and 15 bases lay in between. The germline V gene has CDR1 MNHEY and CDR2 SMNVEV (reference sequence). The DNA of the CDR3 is TGTGCCAGCGGGGACACACCTTGGACTGAAGCTTTCTTT. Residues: CASGDTPWTEAFF.

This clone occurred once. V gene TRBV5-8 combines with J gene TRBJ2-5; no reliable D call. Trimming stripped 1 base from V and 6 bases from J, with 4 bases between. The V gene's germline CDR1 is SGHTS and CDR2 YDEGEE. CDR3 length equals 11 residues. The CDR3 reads CASSLPKTQYF. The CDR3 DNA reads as TGTGCCAGCAGCTTGCCAAAGACCCAGTACTTC.

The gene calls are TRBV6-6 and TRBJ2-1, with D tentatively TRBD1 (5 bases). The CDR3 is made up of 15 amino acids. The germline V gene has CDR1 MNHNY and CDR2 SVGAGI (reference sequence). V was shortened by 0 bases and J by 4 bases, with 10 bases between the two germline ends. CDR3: CASSYSTQGYNEQFF. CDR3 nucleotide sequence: TGTGCCAGCAGTTACTCTACCCAGGGATACAATGAGCAGTTCTTC.

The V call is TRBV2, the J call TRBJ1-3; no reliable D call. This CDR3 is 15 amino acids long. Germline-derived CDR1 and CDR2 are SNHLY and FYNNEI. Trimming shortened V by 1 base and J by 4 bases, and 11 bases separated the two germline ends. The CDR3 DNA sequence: TGTGCCAGCAGTGAAGAACAGTCCCCCGGAAACACCATATATTTT. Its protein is CASSEEQSPGNTIYF.

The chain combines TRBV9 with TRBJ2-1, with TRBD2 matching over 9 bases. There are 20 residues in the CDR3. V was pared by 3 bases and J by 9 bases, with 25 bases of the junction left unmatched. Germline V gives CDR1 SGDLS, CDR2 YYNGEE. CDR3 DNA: TGTGCCAGCAGCGACTCTACATCCAGGGCTCTAGCGGGAAGGAGGATTGAGCAGTTCTTC. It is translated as CASSDSTSRALAGRRIEQFF.

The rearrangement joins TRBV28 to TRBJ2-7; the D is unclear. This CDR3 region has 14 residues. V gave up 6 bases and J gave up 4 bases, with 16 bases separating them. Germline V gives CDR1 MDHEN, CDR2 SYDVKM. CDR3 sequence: CASSLDPGAYEQYF. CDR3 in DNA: TGTGCCAGCAGCCTAGACCCCGGAGCTTACGAGCAGTACTTC.

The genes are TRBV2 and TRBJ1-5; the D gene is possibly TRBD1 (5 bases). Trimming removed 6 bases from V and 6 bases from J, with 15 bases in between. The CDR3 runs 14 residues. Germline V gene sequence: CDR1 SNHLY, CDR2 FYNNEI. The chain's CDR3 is CASRGLTSGQPQHF. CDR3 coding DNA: TGTGCCAGCAGGGGACTAACCTCCGGTCAGCCCCAGCATTTT. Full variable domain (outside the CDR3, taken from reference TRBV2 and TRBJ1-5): EPEVTQTPSHQVTQMGQEVILRCVPISNHLYFYWYRQILGQKVEFLVSFYNNEISEKSEIFDDQFSVERPDGSNFTLKIRSTKLEDSAMYFCASRGLTSGQPQHFGDGTRLSIL.

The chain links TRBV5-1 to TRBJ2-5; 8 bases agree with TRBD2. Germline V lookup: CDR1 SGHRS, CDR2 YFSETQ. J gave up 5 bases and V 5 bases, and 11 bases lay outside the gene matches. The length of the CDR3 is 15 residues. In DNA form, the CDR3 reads TGCGCCAGCAGTAGAGCGGGAGAGGTGGTTGAGACCCAGTACTTC. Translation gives CASSRAGEVVETQYF. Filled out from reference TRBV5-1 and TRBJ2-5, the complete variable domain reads KAGVTQTPRYLIKTRGQQVTLSCSPISGHRSVSWYQQTPGQGLQFLFEYFSETQRNKGNFPGRFSGRQFSNSRSEMNVSTLELGDSALYLCASSRAGEVVETQYFGPGTRLLVL.

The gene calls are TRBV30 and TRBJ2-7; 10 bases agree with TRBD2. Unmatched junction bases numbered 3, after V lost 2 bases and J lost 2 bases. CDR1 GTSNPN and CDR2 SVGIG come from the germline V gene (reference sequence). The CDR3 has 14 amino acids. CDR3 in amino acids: CAWSFLAGAYEQYF. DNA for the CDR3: TGTGCCTGGAGTTTTCTAGCGGGAGCCTACGAGCAGTACTTC.

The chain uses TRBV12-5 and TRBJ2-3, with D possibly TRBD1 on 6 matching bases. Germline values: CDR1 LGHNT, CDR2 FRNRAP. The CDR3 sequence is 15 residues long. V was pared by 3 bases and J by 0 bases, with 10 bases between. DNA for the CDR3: TGTGCTAGTGGTTTCAAACAGGGCAGCACAGATACGCAGTATTTT. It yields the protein CASGFKQGSTDTQYF.

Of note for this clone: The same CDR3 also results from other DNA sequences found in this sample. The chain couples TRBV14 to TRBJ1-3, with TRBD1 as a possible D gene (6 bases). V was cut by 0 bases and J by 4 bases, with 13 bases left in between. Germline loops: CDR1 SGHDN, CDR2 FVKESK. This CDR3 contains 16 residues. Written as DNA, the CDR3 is TGTGCCAGCAGCCAAGATATGGGGGCTTCAGGAAACACCATATATTTT. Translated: CASSQDMGASGNTIYF.

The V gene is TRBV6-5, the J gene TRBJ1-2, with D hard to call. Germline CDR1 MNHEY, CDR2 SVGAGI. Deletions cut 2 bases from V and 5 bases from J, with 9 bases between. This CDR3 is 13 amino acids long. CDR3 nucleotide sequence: TGTGCCAGCAGTTACGGGCCGCTATATGGCTACACCTTC. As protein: CASSYGPLYGYTF.

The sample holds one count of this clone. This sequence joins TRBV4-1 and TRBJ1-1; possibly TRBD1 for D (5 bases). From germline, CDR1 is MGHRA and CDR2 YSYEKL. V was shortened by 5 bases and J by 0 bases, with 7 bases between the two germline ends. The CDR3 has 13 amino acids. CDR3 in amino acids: CASSDRLNTEAFF. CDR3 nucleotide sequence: TGCGCCAGCAGCGACAGACTGAACACTGAAGCTTTCTTT.

CDR3 loop: CASSTRSSEAYNEQFF. The CDR3 region has the DNA TGTGCCAGTAGTACCCGTAGCAGCGAAGCCTACAATGAGCAGTTCTTC. This chain joins TRBV19 and TRBJ2-1; D remains unclear. The germline V gene has CDR1 LNHDA and CDR2 SQIVND (reference sequence). Trimming removed 4 bases at V and 2 bases at J, with 15 bases between. This CDR3 has 16 amino acids.